This T cell receptor beta chain was identified during a study of patients and donors after allogeneic stem cell transplantation. The CDR3 contains 14 residues. V dropped 4 bases and J dropped 4 bases, with 10 bases sitting between them. The germline CDR1 and CDR2 sequences are ENHRY and SYGVKD. TCRdb re-analysed the RT-PCR reads in MiXCR, keeping a single row per CDR3 protein. The repertoire has 10,000 to 12,000 distinct CDR3 sequences, 20% to 25% of them found once; the top ten carry around 52%. This sequence joins TRBV10-3 and TRBJ1-4; D remains unclear. The sequenced sample was blood, either unsorted or a sorted T cell fraction (not recorded which). The sequence came from a human donor who was either an allogeneic HSCT recipient or a stem cell or donor lymphocyte infusion donor (not recorded which). It is not recorded whose cells these are; they may come from a transplant donor. CDR3 nucleotide sequence: TGTGCCATCAGTGGGGCAGCAAATAATGAAAAACTGTTTTTT. This gives the protein CAISGAANNEKLFF.